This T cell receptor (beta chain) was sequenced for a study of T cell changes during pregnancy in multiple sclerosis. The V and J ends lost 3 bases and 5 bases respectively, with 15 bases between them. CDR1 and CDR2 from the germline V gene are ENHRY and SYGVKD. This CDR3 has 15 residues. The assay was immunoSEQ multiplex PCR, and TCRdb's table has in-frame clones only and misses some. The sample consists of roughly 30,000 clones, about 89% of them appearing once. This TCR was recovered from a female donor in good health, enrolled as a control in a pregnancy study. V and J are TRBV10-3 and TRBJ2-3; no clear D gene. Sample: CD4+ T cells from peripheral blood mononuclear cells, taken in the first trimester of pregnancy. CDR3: CAISDSRSSGDTQYF. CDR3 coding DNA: TGTGCCATCAGTGACAGTAGGTCTTCGGGAGATACGCAGTATTTT.